One and the same sample provided the 25 T cell receptor beta chains below, sequenced in a study of PD-1 blockade in classical Hodgkin lymphoma. The protocol was immunoSEQ multiplex PCR, while the TCRdb copy is restricted to in-frame clones and leaves out a portion. Of about 58,000 clones detected, more than 75% appear once; the ten largest clones hold roughly 5%. Every one of the patients relapsed after autologous stem cell transplantation (brentuximab vedotin exposure was variable). This sample comprised peripheral blood mononuclear cells (PBMCs), obtained before the second cycle of nivolumab. Receptor source: a human donor with classical Hodgkin lymphoma.

The rearrangement joins TRBV5-1 to TRBJ2-3; 10 bases match TRBD1. V shed 3 bases, J shed 3 bases, and the junction held 4 bases outside the gene matches. This CDR3 comprises 15 residues. Per germline, CDR1 SGHRS and CDR2 YFSETQ. CDR3 nucleotide sequence: TGCGCCAGCAGCTGGACAGGGGGTAGGACAGATACGCAGTATTTT. Amino acid sequence: CASSWTGGRTDTQYF.

This chain uses TRBV7-9 with TRBJ1-4, with D uncertain. Trimming took 5 bases from V and 6 from J, leaving 16 bases between them. The CDR3 has 15 amino acids. The germline V gene encodes CDR1 SEHNR and CDR2 FQNEAQ (reference sequence). The CDR3 here is CASSPSPVSYEKLFF. In nucleotides, the CDR3 is TGTGCCAGCAGCCCAAGCCCAGTCTCTTATGAAAAACTGTTTTTT.

A single count supports this clone. The V and J genes are TRBV5-1 and TRBJ2-2; 9 nucleotides match TRBD2. CDR1 is SGHRS, CDR2 YFSETQ, per germline. The CDR3 loop spans 15 amino acids. Unmatched junction bases numbered 7, after V lost 5 bases and J lost 5 bases. The CDR3 DNA reads TGCGCCAGCAGAGAAGCGGGGGGACCTACCGGGGAGCTGTTTTTT. Its translation is CASREAGGPTGELFF.

The rearrangement joins TRBV5-1 to TRBJ2-2; TRBD1 matches 7 bases. V lost 1 base, J lost 0 bases, and 3 bases stayed unmatched. CDR1 and CDR2 (germline): SGHRS, YFSETQ. CDR3 size: 16 residues. CDR3 DNA sequence: TGCGCCAGCAGCTTGATCGGACAGGCGAACACCGGGGAGCTGTTTTTT. Encoded protein: CASSLIGQANTGELFF.

This chain links TRBV14 with TRBJ2-7, with 7 bases that match TRBD2. This CDR3 region has 14 residues. Germline values: CDR1 SGHDN, CDR2 FVKESK. The junction had 6 bases not matched to a gene; V was cut back by 2 bases and J by 5 bases. CDR3 sequence (DNA): TGTGCCAGCAGCCAATGGGGGGGTAACGACGAGCAGTACTTC. This sequence encodes CASSQWGGNDEQYF.

The chain combines TRBV6-5 with TRBJ2-7; D ambiguous. Trimming stripped 7 bases from V and 3 bases from J, with 13 bases between. The CDR3 runs to 13 residues. Germline V gives CDR1 MNHEY, CDR2 SVGAGI. In DNA form, the CDR3 reads TGTGCCAGCACCTCGCCTATCAACTACGAGCAGTACTTC. This codes for CASTSPINYEQYF.

This chain connects TRBV5-1 to TRBJ2-2, with TRBD2 matching over 12 bases. CDR1 SGHRS and CDR2 YFSETQ come from the germline V gene. Trimming cost V 6 bases and J 5 bases; bases outside gene matches: 8. This CDR3 comprises 16 residues. CDR3 coding DNA: TGCGCCAGCACTCTCCTACTAGCGGGGGGTACCGGGGAGCTGTTTTTT. Protein: CASTLLLAGGTGELFF. Filled out from reference TRBV5-1 and TRBJ2-2, the complete variable domain reads KAGVTQTPRYLIKTRGQQVTLSCSPISGHRSVSWYQQTPGQGLQFLFEYFSETQRNKGNFPGRFSGRQFSNSRSEMNVSTLELGDSALYLCASTLLLAGGTGELFFGEGSRLTVL.

J is TRBJ2-1 and V is TRBV13; TRBD2 aligns across 8 bases. This CDR3 has 13 amino acids. Germline V CDR1 and CDR2: PRHDT, FYEKMQ (reference sequence). V was pared by 5 bases and J by 7 bases, with 4 bases of the junction left unmatched. This CDR3 reads CASSLGGANEQFF. The DNA for the CDR3 is TGTGCCAGCAGCCTCGGGGGGGCGAATGAGCAGTTCTTC.

The chain is built from TRBV27 and TRBJ1-2; 12 nucleotides agree with TRBD1. With V trimmed by 6 bases and J by 8 bases, 7 bases remained unmatched. Germline CDR1 reads MNHEY; CDR2 reads SMNVEV (reference sequence). This CDR3 contains 14 residues. CDR3 nucleotides: TGTGCCAGCAGAGAAGGGACAGGGGGCCGGGGCTACACCTTC. Its protein product is CASREGTGGRGYTF.

The table lists this clone with a few counts. The chain combines TRBV6-6 with TRBJ1-1; 8 nucleotides agree with TRBD1. The ends lost 9 bases at V and 5 bases at J; junction bases unmatched: 11. The CDR3 covers 14 residues. Germline V gene data show CDR1 as MNHNY and CDR2 as SVGAGI (reference sequence). Here the CDR3 reads CASRQGARETEAFF. The CDR3 coding sequence is TGTGCCAGTAGGCAGGGGGCGCGGGAAACTGAAGCTTTCTTT.

The chain links TRBV6-5 to TRBJ2-7; tentatively, D is TRBD2 (5 bases). The CDR3 spans 12 residues. V was clipped by 6 bases and J by 3 bases, with 9 bases between them. The germline V gene encodes CDR1 MNHEY and CDR2 SVGAGI. CDR3: CASSSGSYEQYF. The CDR3 coding sequence is TGTGCCAGCAGCTCGGGGAGCTACGAGCAGTACTTC.

The chain couples TRBV5-1 to TRBJ1-1; D unresolved. V was trimmed by 4 bases and J by 2 bases, leaving 12 bases between them. The CDR3 extends over 14 amino acids. CDR1 is SGHRS and CDR2 is YFSETQ in the germline V gene. The CDR3 spells CASSPGSSNTEAFF. The CDR3 DNA sequence: TGCGCCAGCAGCCCGGGCTCGAGTAACACTGAAGCTTTCTTT. The variable domain in full, completed from reference TRBV5-1 and TRBJ1-1, reads KAGVTQTPRYLIKTRGQQVTLSCSPISGHRSVSWYQQTPGQGLQFLFEYFSETQRNKGNFPGRFSGRQFSNSRSEMNVSTLELGDSALYLCASSPGSSNTEAFFGQGTRLTVV.

This rearrangement joins TRBV5-1 to TRBJ1-4; possible D gene TRBD1, 5 bases. The V and J ends lost 5 bases and 3 bases respectively, with 14 bases between them. This CDR3 is 15 amino acids long. Germline CDR1 and CDR2: SGHRS and YFSETQ. CDR3 nucleotide sequence: TGCGCCAGCAGAGCGGGAGGGGCCTCTAATGAAAAACTGTTTTTT. Protein sequence: CASRAGGASNEKLFF.

The V gene is TRBV4-1, the J gene TRBJ2-5; perhaps TRBD2 as D (5 bases). V shed 5 bases and J shed 4 bases, with 20 bases lying between them. CDR1 is MGHRA, CDR2 YSYEKL, per germline. This CDR3 has 16 amino acids. This CDR3 reads CASSDKPDAAGETQYF. In DNA form, the CDR3 reads TGCGCCAGCAGCGACAAGCCGGACGCGGCGGGAGAGACCCAGTACTTC.

This sequence joins TRBV27 and TRBJ1-2, with 8 bases lining up with TRBD1. With V trimmed by 4 bases and J by 7 bases, 5 bases remained unmatched. The V gene's germline CDR1 is MNHEY and CDR2 SMNVEV (reference sequence). The CDR3 is 13 amino acids. The CDR3 nucleotides are TGTGCCAGCAGTTACACAGGGGGAAGTGGCTACACCTTC. Translating gives CASSYTGGSGYTF.

This clone has a single count. The CDR3 protein is CASSQDDRGWTDTQYF. The CDR3 nucleotides are TGCGCCAGCAGCCAAGACGACAGGGGTTGGACAGATACGCAGTATTTT. The chain has TRBV4-1 and TRBJ2-3; 8 bases match TRBD1. J lost 3 bases, V lost 0 bases, and 5 bases had no gene match. Germline CDR1 reads MGHRA; CDR2 reads YSYEKL. The length of the CDR3 is 16 residues.

The V call is TRBV5-1, the J call TRBJ2-3; D is uncertain. Germline V gene lookup returns CDR1 SGHRS and CDR2 YFSETQ. The CDR3 is made up of 13 amino acids. V gave up 4 bases and J gave up 3 bases, with 9 bases separating them. Written as DNA, the CDR3 is TGCGCCAGCAGCAGTGGGGTAACAGATACGCAGTATTTT. Translation gives CASSSGVTDTQYF.

The chain has TRBV5-1 and TRBJ2-3; D is uncertain. The CDR3 totals 14 residues. The ends were cut back, 0 bases at V and 2 bases at J, with 7 bases in the middle. CDR1 SGHRS and CDR2 YFSETQ come from the germline V gene. As DNA, the CDR3 is TGCGCCAGCAGCTTGGCCCGGCCCACAGATACGCAGTATTTT. This codes for CASSLARPTDTQYF.

The rearrangement joins TRBV14 to TRBJ2-4; no definite D call. Trimming cost V 6 bases and J 5 bases, with 14 bases left between them. From germline, CDR1 is SGHDN and CDR2 FVKESK. The CDR3 length is 14 residues. The DNA for the CDR3 is TGTGCCAGCAGTTACGGCCTCCCCGAAAACATTCAGTACTTC. Protein: CASSYGLPENIQYF. Full variable domain (missing parts from reference TRBV14 and TRBJ2-4): EAGVTQFPSHSVIEKGQTVTLRCDPISGHDNLYWYRRVMGKEIKFLLHFVKESKQDESGMPNNRFLAERTGGTYSTLKVQPAELEDSGVYFCASSYGLPENIQYFGAGTRLSVL.

The V call is TRBV7-9, the J call TRBJ2-4; unclear D gene. The CDR3 sequence is 10 residues long. CDR1 and CDR2 from the germline V gene are SEHNR and FQNEAQ (reference sequence). V lost 10 bases to trimming and J lost 2 bases, with 3 bases between them. The CDR3 nucleotides are TGTGCCACGTCCAAAAACATTCAGTACTTC. It specifies CATSKNIQYF.

The chain employs TRBV19 and TRBJ1-5; D gene uncertain. V was pared by 0 bases and J by 0 bases, with 6 bases between. CDR1 is LNHDA, CDR2 SQIVND, per germline (reference sequence). The CDR3 is 15 residues long. Here the CDR3 reads CASSIEHSSNQPQHF. CDR3 nucleotides: TGTGCCAGTAGTATAGAGCACAGTAGCAATCAGCCCCAGCATTTT. Using reference TRBV19 and TRBJ1-5 for the parts outside the CDR3, the full variable domain is DGGITQSPKYLFRKEGQNVTLSCEQNLNHDAMYWYRQDPGQGLRLIYYSQIVNDFQKGDIAEGYSVSREKKESFPLTVTSAQKNPTAFYLCASSIEHSSNQPQHFGDGTRLSIL.

This chain joins TRBV9 and TRBJ1-1; D remains ambiguous. Germline V gene data show CDR1 as SGDLS and CDR2 as YYNGEE. Trimming removed 0 bases at V and 8 bases at J, with 11 bases between. The CDR3 contains 13 residues. Here the CDR3 reads CASSVGVGSEAFF. CDR3 coding DNA: TGTGCCAGCAGCGTAGGGGTAGGGTCAGAAGCTTTCTTT. Looking up the rest from reference TRBV9 and TRBJ1-1 gives the full variable domain: DSGVTQTPKHLITATGQRVTLRCSPRSGDLSVYWYQQSLDQGLQFLIQYYNGEERAKGNILERFSAQQFPDLHSELNLSSLELGDSALYFCASSVGVGSEAFFGQGTRLTVV.

The chain uses TRBV6-6 and TRBJ2-1; TRBD1 aligns across 11 bases. The CDR3 loop spans 16 amino acids. CDR1 and CDR2 (germline): MNHNY, SVGAGI (reference sequence). The V segment lost 0 bases and the J segment 8 bases; nucleotides outside the gene matches: 6. The CDR3 loop is CASSYSGGQGVDEQFF. DNA of the CDR3: TGTGCCAGCAGTTACTCAGGGGGACAGGGGGTAGATGAGCAGTTCTTC.

The gene calls are TRBV7-8 and TRBJ1-4; the D gene is possibly TRBD1 (5 bases). CDR3 size: 13 residues. Per germline, CDR1 SGHVS and CDR2 FQNEAQ. The V gene lost 5 bases and the J gene lost 9 bases, with 13 bases spanning the gap. CDR3 region: CASSAAGTKKLFF. The CDR3 DNA reads TGTGCCAGCAGCGCCGCCGGGACCAAAAAACTGTTTTTT.

The rearrangement links TRBV11-2 to TRBJ1-2; D is undetermined. The CDR3 covers 13 residues. Germline values: CDR1 SGHAT, CDR2 FQNNGV. Trimming shortened V by 3 bases and J by 5 bases, and 10 bases separated the two germline ends. DNA of the CDR3: TGTGCCAGCAGCTTGGGAGTCGGGTATGGCTACACCTTC. Translated, it gives CASSLGVGYGYTF.